This TCR beta chain comes out of a study of beta chain features in type 1 diabetes. Via the markers CD45RO/CCR7/CD25/CD127/CD95/CD27, stem cell-like memory, regulatory, central memory and naive CD4+ cells were sorted. This clone turned up a few times. Isolated RNA was reverse transcribed in full, so expressed TCRB transcripts were sequenced. Naive, central memory and regulatory T cell samples yielded about 3.9 million reads on average. Sequenced by immunoSEQ multiplex PCR; TCRdb stores in-frame clones only, minus some. The top ten clones hold almost 0.65% of a sample with 150,000 to 190,000 clones, over 7.5% of them seen once. Germline values: CDR1 LNHDA, CDR2 SQIVND (reference sequence). The CDR3 length is 12 residues.

This sequence joins TRBV19 and TRBJ2-5, with 8 nucleotides matching TRBD1. Source material: central memory CD4+ T cells from blood. The TCR sequence derives from a man between 18 and 35 years old in good health. DNA of the CDR3: TGTGCGTCAGGACAGGGCTCTGAGACCCAGTACTTC. Its translation: CASGQGSETQYF.